These 4 T cell receptor beta chains came from one sample sequenced in a study of cytomegalovirus exposure and HLA in healthy donors. This PCR relied on a set of 60 Vbeta primers and 13 Jbeta primers. Some clones are missing from TCRdb's copy, which holds only in-frame ones; the method was immunoSEQ multiplex PCR. The table lists over 65,000 clones, roughly 80% of them singletons. The sample comprised PBMCs. All receptors derive from a woman between 25 and 40 years old in good health and CMV-seronegative.

The genes are TRBV7-9 and TRBJ1-6; D is undetermined. CDR1 and CDR2 from the germline V gene are SEHNR and FQNEAQ (reference sequence). The V and J ends lost 2 bases and 6 bases respectively, with 2 bases between them. This CDR3 has 12 amino acids. The CDR3 DNA follows: TGTGCCAGCAGCTTACGTAATTCACCCCTCCACTTT. Encoded protein: CASSLRNSPLHF. The variable domain in full, with the rest retrieved from reference TRBV7-9 and TRBJ1-6, is DTGVSQNPRHKITKRGQNVTFRCDPISEHNRLYWYRQTLGQGPEFLTYFQNEAQLEKSRLLSDRFSAERPKGSFSTLEIQRTEQGDSAMYLCASSLRNSPLHFGNGTRLTVT.

The chain has TRBV10-2 and TRBJ1-1; 7 nucleotides align to TRBD1. Germline CDR1 reads WSHSY; CDR2 reads SAAADI. Germline trimming cut 3 bases from V and 5 bases from J; bases unmatched to any gene: 9. The CDR3 is 15 residues long. CDR3 residues: CASSDEGAVRTEAFF. DNA of the CDR3: TGCGCCAGCAGTGATGAGGGGGCCGTGAGGACTGAAGCTTTCTTT.

The rearrangement links TRBV15 to TRBJ2-7; possible D gene TRBD2, 5 bases. This CDR3 has 19 residues. CDR1 and CDR2 from the germline V gene are LNHNV and YYDKDF (reference sequence). Trimming removed 0 bases at V and 3 bases at J, with 24 bases between. The CDR3, as DNA: TGTGCCACCAGCAGAGATTATGGTAAGCGGTCGGGCCCAAACTACGAGCAGTACTTC. Translated: CATSRDYGKRSGPNYEQYF.

The chain couples TRBV7-2 to TRBJ2-1; perhaps TRBD1 as D (7 bases). CDR1 SGHTA and CDR2 FQGNSA come from the germline V gene. There are 16 residues in the CDR3. Trimming stripped 2 bases from V and 2 bases from J, with 13 bases between. CDR3 nucleotides: TGTGCCAGCAGCTTAAGTCAGGGGGGAACCTACAATGAGCAGTTCTTC. It codes for CASSLSQGGTYNEQFF.